This note documents a single T cell receptor (beta chain) sequence. Antigen unknown. Indicated treatment: oral pan-JAK inhibitor, 5-10 mg twice daily. This entry belongs to a study of CD8+ T cells in alopecia areata. Study context: Each day, treated patients took oral tofacitinib twice, at 5 to 10 mg per dose. Study-level points and caveats: Patients shared TCRs less clearly than mice did, possibly owing to HLA.

Once RNA had been extracted, it was reverse transcribed into cDNA to act as the sequencing template. Clones were sequenced by immunoSEQ multiplex PCR, and TCRdb holds only the in-frame ones, with some missing. In the table there are some 210,000 clones, roughly 66% of which are singletons. The clonotype comes from a human donor with alopecia areata. Material: CD4+ T cells sorted from blood, obtained around week 44, from a patient treated with tofacitinib.

Written as DNA, the CDR3 is TGTGCCAGCAGCGCCTTTCCACAGGGGGCGCAGGAAAAACTGTTTTTT. Amino acids: CASSAFPQGAQEKLFF. This chain joins TRBV7-6 and TRBJ1-4; TRBD1 matches at 9 bases. V trimming: 5 bases; J trimming: 8 bases; junction bases outside the gene matches: 12. The CDR3 runs 16 residues. Germline V gene lookup returns CDR1 SGHVS and CDR2 FNYEAQ.